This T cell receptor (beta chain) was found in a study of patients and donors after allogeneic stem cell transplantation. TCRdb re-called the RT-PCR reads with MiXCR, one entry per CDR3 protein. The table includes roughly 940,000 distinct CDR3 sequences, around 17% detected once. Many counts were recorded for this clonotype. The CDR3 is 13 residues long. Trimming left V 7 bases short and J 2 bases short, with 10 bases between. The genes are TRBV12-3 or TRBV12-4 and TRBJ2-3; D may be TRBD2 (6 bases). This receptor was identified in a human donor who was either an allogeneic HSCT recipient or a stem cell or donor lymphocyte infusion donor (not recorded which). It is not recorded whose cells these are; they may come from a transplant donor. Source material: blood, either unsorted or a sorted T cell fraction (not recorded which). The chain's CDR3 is CASKGLLTDTQYF. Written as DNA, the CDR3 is TGTGCCAGCAAGGGACTCCTCACAGATACGCAGTATTTT.